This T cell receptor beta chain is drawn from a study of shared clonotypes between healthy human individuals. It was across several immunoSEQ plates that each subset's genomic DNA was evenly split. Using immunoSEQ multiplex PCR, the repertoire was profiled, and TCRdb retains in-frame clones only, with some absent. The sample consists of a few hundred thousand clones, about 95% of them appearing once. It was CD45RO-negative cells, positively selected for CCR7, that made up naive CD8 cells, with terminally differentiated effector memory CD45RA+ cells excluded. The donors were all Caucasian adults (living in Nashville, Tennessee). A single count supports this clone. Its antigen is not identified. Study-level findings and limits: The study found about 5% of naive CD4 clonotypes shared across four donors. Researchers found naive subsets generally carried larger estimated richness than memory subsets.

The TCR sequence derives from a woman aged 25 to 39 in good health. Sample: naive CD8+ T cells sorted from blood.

The CDR3 loop is CAWSPGLPGDTEAFF. The CDR3 DNA follows: TGTGCCTGGAGTCCCGGCCTCCCCGGGGACACTGAAGCTTTCTTT. The V gene is TRBV30, the J gene TRBJ1-1; D is uncertain. The CDR3 runs to 15 residues. The V gene lost 2 bases and the J gene lost 3 bases, with 16 bases spanning the gap. Germline V gene data show CDR1 as GTSNPN and CDR2 as SVGIG (reference sequence).